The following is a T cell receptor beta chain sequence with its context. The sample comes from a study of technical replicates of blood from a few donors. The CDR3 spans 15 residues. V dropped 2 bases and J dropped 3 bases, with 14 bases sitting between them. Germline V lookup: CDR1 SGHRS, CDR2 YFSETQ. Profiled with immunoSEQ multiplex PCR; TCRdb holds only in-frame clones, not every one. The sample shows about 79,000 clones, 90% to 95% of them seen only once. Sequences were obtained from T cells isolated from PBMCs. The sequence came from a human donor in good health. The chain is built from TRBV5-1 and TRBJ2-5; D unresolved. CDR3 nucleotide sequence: TGCGCCAGCAGCTTACCCCTAGGCTCCGAAGAGACCCAGTACTTC. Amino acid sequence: CASSLPLGSEETQYF.